This T cell receptor (beta chain) comes out of a study of response to subunit inactivated influenza vaccine. General observations from the study: Authors suggested each seasonal influenza vaccination recruits few new T cells.

V dropped 3 bases and J dropped 1 base, with 10 bases sitting between them. Germline values: CDR1 SGDLS, CDR2 YYNGEE. This CDR3 is 15 amino acids long. On this clonotype: The target antigen is unknown.

TCRdb re-derived calls from the RT-PCR reads in MiXCR, one entry per CDR3 protein. In the table there are approximately 520,000 distinct CDR3 sequences, about 25% of which are singletons. This TCR came from a man over 45 who received an inactivated influenza vaccine. The sample here was CD4+ T cells sorted from PBMCs, taken more than 4 days after vaccination. The rearrangement joins TRBV9 to TRBJ2-2; tentatively, D is TRBD2 (5 bases). Here the CDR3 DNA reads TGTGCCAGCAGCGAGCGGATAATGAACACCGGGGAGCTGTTTTTT. Protein product: CASSERIMNTGELFF.